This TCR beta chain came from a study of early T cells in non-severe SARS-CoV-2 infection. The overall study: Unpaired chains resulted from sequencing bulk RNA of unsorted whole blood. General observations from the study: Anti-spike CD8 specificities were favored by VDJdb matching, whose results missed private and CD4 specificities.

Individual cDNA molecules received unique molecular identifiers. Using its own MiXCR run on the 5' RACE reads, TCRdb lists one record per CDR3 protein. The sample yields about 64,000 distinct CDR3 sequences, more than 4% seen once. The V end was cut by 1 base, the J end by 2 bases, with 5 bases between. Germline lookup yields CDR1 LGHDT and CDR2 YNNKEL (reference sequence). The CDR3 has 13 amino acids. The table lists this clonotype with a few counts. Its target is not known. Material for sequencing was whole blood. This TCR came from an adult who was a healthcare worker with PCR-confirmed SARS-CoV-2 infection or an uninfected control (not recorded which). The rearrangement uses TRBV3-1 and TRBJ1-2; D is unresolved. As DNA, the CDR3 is TGTGCCAGCAGCCAAGGCCCCAACTATGGCTACACCTTC. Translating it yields CASSQGPNYGYTF.